Below are 21 T cell receptor beta chains sequenced from a single sample in a study of siplizumab effects on memory and regulatory T cells (dated by TCRdb to between 2019 and 2020). The library was made by the immunoSEQ multiplex PCR assay. TCRdb took over this immuneACCESS table, retaining in-frame rearrangements with V and J assigned. Such tables are incomplete; in checked studies, under half of the missing clones stem from an unresolved V gene, and the remainder is unexplained. In this sample the table shows around 100,000 clones, about 90% of which occur a single time. Just over 2.5% of the sample is taken by the ten largest. What was sequenced was CD4+ T cells sorted from blood. These receptors all come from a human donor in good health. Some clones in this sample may be carry-over from other donors' samples.

The chain combines TRBV7-3 with TRBJ2-4, with D possibly called TRBD1 or TRBD2 (5 bases each). The CDR3 has 15 residues. V was shortened by 6 bases and J by 6 bases, with 18 bases between the two germline ends. Germline V gene sequence: CDR1 SGHTA, CDR2 FQGTGA. CDR3 sequence: CASSRQSGMGNIQYF. The CDR3 nucleotides are TGTGCCAGCAGTCGACAGTCCGGGATGGGAAACATTCAGTACTTC.

The gene calls are TRBV7-3 and TRBJ2-7; D perhaps matches TRBD1 (5 bases). This CDR3 has 13 residues. Trimming removed 1 base from V and 4 bases from J, with 8 bases in between. CDR1 SGHTA and CDR2 FQGTGA come from the germline V gene. CDR3 nucleotide sequence: TGTGCCAGCAGCTTAAACAGGAATTACGAGCAGTACTTC. It specifies CASSLNRNYEQYF.

The V and J genes are TRBV7-9 and TRBJ2-1; maybe TRBD2 (6 bases). Trimming pared 5 bases from V and 8 bases from J, leaving 16 bases between. Germline assignment: CDR1 SEHNR and CDR2 FQNEAQ (reference sequence). The length of the CDR3 is 14 residues. CDR3 nucleotides: TGTGCCAGCAGCCTGTTTACCGGGAGCGATGAGCAGTTCTTC. It yields the protein CASSLFTGSDEQFF.

The chain links TRBV25-1 to TRBJ2-7; D gene ambiguous. Trimming cost V 7 bases and J 6 bases, with 13 bases left between them. Germline lookup yields CDR1 MGHDK and CDR2 SYGVNS. The CDR3 has 12 residues. The CDR3 DNA reads as TGTGCCAGCACCAATACGGGCGCCGAGCAGTACTTC. Translation: CASTNTGAEQYF.

This clone was counted a single time. The chain links TRBV11-2 to TRBJ2-7; D gene unclear. The CDR3 is 15 residues long. With 4 bases removed from V and 4 bases from J, the gap between germline ends came to 17 bases. Per germline, CDR1 SGHAT and CDR2 FQNNGV. The CDR3 reads CASSSSVQPTYEQYF. CDR3 in DNA: TGTGCCAGCAGCTCCTCGGTACAGCCCACTTACGAGCAGTACTTC.

V gene TRBV7-2 combines with J gene TRBJ2-3; 10 nucleotides line up with TRBD1. CDR3 size: 16 residues. Per the germline V gene, CDR1 is SGHTA and CDR2 is FQGNSA. The V and J ends lost 1 base and 2 bases, in that order; junction bases with no gene match: 3. CDR3: CASSLVGTGATDTQYF. DNA for the CDR3: TGTGCCAGCAGCTTAGTTGGGACAGGGGCCACAGATACGCAGTATTTT.

This clone was observed a single time. This rearrangement joins TRBV4-1 to TRBJ2-1, with 11 nucleotides matching TRBD2. V shed 5 bases, J shed 4 bases, and the junction held 4 bases outside the gene matches. The CDR3 runs 15 residues. CDR1 is MGHRA, CDR2 YSYEKL, per germline. In DNA, the CDR3 is TGCGCCAGCAGCGCGACTAGCGGGAATTACAATGAGCAGTTCTTC. Its translation is CASSATSGNYNEQFF.

This clone came up once. V gene TRBV5-6 combines with J gene TRBJ2-5; 10 bases align to TRBD1. The germline gives CDR1 SGHDT, CDR2 YYEEEE. This CDR3 region has 15 residues. V lost 2 bases, J lost 5 bases, and 6 bases stayed unmatched. As DNA, the CDR3 is TGTGCCAGCAGCTTAGACAGGGGGCATCGGGAGACCCAGTACTTC. Encoded protein: CASSLDRGHRETQYF.

This chain links TRBV5-1 with TRBJ1-2; D not certain. V shed 3 bases and J shed 7 bases, with 22 bases lying between them. CDR3 length: 16 residues. Germline loops: CDR1 SGHRS, CDR2 YFSETQ. In DNA, the CDR3 is TGCGCCAGCAGCTCCACCCCTGCGGGGTATTCTCTTGGCTACACCTTC. It is translated as CASSSTPAGYSLGYTF.

J is TRBJ1-3 and V is TRBV19, with 10 nucleotides matching TRBD1. The CDR3 consists of 13 residues. Germline V CDR1 and CDR2: LNHDA, SQIVND (reference sequence). V was clipped by 8 bases and J by 2 bases; unmatched bases: 0. The CDR3 DNA is TGTGCCAGTGGGACAGGGGCTGGAAACACCATATATTTT. Protein product: CASGTGAGNTIYF.

V gene TRBV5-1 combines with J gene TRBJ2-7; TRBD2 aligns across 8 bases. Germline V CDR1 and CDR2: SGHRS, YFSETQ. V trimming: 4 bases; J trimming: 0 bases; junction bases outside the gene matches: 12. The CDR3 is 17 residues long. The DNA for the CDR3 is TGCGCCAGCAGCCTACAAACCCGAGGGACTAGCTCCTACGAGCAGTACTTC. This codes for CASSLQTRGTSSYEQYF.

This chain connects TRBV7-2 to TRBJ2-3, with 9 nucleotides matching TRBD2. The CDR3 covers 18 residues. Germline V CDR1 and CDR2: SGHTA, FQGNSA. J was trimmed by 5 bases and V by 5 bases; bases with no gene match: 17. The CDR3 DNA reads TGTGCCAGCAGCCGCCAGCCCACTGGCGGGAGGGCAGTAGATACGCAGTATTTT. Amino acids: CASSRQPTGGRAVDTQYF.

The genes are TRBV6-1 and TRBJ2-7, with unresolved D. Germline CDR1 reads MNHNS; CDR2 reads SASEGT. The CDR3 has 13 residues. V shed 8 bases and J shed 0 bases, with 11 bases lying between them. CDR3 in DNA: TGTGCCAGCCAGCTGACGGACTCCTACGAGCAGTACTTC. Translated: CASQLTDSYEQYF.

CDR3 coding DNA: TGTGCCAGCAGTGACCCGCGGACCAGGCCAGGACGGAGCACTGAAGCTTTCTTT. It specifies CASSDPRTRPGRSTEAFF. The chain combines TRBV6-1 with TRBJ1-1; D is ambiguous. CDR3 size: 18 residues. Trimming left V 3 bases short and J 4 bases short, with 24 bases between. Germline CDR1 and CDR2: MNHNS and SASEGT.

The chain combines TRBV7-6 with TRBJ2-5, with D possibly matching TRBD1 (6 bases). Per the germline V gene, CDR1 is SGHVS and CDR2 is FNYEAQ. The V and J ends lost 1 base and 4 bases respectively, with 10 bases between them. The CDR3 contains 14 residues. This CDR3 is CASSLDTGRETQYF. The CDR3 nucleotides read TGTGCCAGCAGCTTAGATACAGGGAGAGAGACCCAGTACTTC.

The CDR3 DNA is TGTGCCAGCAGCCGATTGAGCAATCAGCCCCAGCATTTT. It codes for CASSRLSNQPQHF. V and J are TRBV7-9 and TRBJ1-5; no reliable D call. Germline V CDR1 and CDR2: SEHNR, FQNEAQ (reference sequence). V dropped 5 bases and J dropped 1 base, with 6 bases sitting between them. The CDR3 extends over 13 amino acids.

V is TRBV19 and J is TRBJ1-5; tentatively, D is TRBD1 (5 bases). Trimming removed 6 bases at V and 5 bases at J, with 17 bases between. The CDR3 consists of 15 residues. In germline, CDR1 is LNHDA, CDR2 SQIVND (reference sequence). The chain's CDR3 is CASSSTTGSHQPQHF. In DNA form, the CDR3 reads TGTGCCAGTAGCAGTACAACAGGTTCGCATCAGCCCCAGCATTTT.

The V and J genes are TRBV30 and TRBJ2-3; perhaps TRBD1 as D (5 bases). This CDR3 is built from 16 residues. V was trimmed by 1 base and J by 3 bases, leaving 17 bases between them. Germline lookup yields CDR1 GTSNPN and CDR2 SVGIG (reference sequence). CDR3 coding DNA: TGTGCCTGGAGTGCATTGGTGCAGGGTGGGACAGATACGCAGTATTTT. It yields the protein CAWSALVQGGTDTQYF.

A single count supports this clone. This chain uses TRBV11-2 with TRBJ2-7; TRBD1 aligns across 9 bases. CDR1 and CDR2 from the germline V gene are SGHAT and FQNNGV. The ends lost 5 bases at V and 1 base at J; junction bases unmatched: 9. The CDR3 extends over 16 amino acids. The CDR3 is CASSTFRDRVSYEQYF. The CDR3 DNA reads TGTGCCAGCAGCACCTTCCGGGACAGGGTATCCTACGAGCAGTACTTC.

The CDR3 reads CASSFRDRSHEQYF. For the CDR3, the DNA is TGTGCCAGCAGCTTCCGGGACAGGAGTCACGAGCAGTACTTC. This chain joins TRBV6-5 and TRBJ2-7; 8 bases are a match to TRBD1. CDR3 length: 14 residues. Losses at the gene ends were 6 bases for V and 5 bases for J; bases not matched to a gene: 9. Germline values: CDR1 MNHEY, CDR2 SVGAGI.

To note about this clone: The same CDR3 can be traced to other DNA sequences in this sample. This rearrangement joins TRBV5-1 to TRBJ1-3, with a weak D call TRBD1 (5 bases). Germline values: CDR1 SGHRS, CDR2 YFSETQ. The CDR3 has 15 residues. V lost 2 bases to trimming and J lost 2 bases, with 11 bases between them. The CDR3 sequence: CASSLPRDPGNTIYF. The CDR3 region has the DNA TGCGCCAGCAGCTTACCCAGGGATCCTGGAAACACCATATATTTT.